A single T cell receptor (beta chain) is shown here with its context. Primers used in a second PCR of about 6 to 11 cycles were a sample-barcoded 5' primer and a J-beta primer mix. TCRdb analysed the 5' RACE reads with MiXCR anew, one entry per CDR3 protein. The profile shows around 1,900,000 distinct CDR3 sequences, 30% to 40% of them singletons. The sample belongs to a study of blood T cells in healthy people across ages. Sequenced: blood. This receptor was obtained from a human donor in good health.

The CDR3 region is CSASRQEAIYGYTF. Here the CDR3 DNA reads TGCAGTGCTAGTCGACAAGAAGCTATCTATGGCTACACCTTC. V is TRBV20-1 and J is TRBJ1-2; D uncertain. This CDR3 is 14 amino acids long. CDR1 is DFQATT, CDR2 SNEGSKA, per germline (reference sequence). Trimming removed 3 bases from V and 4 bases from J, with 15 bases in between.